The sequence of this TCR beta chain was determined in a study of long-term antiretroviral therapy in people with HIV. Study-level points and caveats: Diversity increased after ART yet remained lower than in transplant donor controls. Blood dates from the mid-2000s to the late 2010s, possibly under older ART regimens. Versus controls, repertoires in people with HIV had narrower CDR3 length ranges.

Cryopreserved PBMC, at roughly 0.85-11 million per sample, were present before DNA extraction. Germline-derived CDR1 and CDR2 are MNHNS and SASEGT. V was trimmed by 5 bases and J by 0 bases, leaving 14 bases between them. CDR3 length: 15 residues. This was the immunoSEQ v3.0 assay at survey level. The table came from immunoSEQ multiplex PCR; TCRdb's copy has only in-frame clones and leaves some out. Altogether tens of thousands of clones are present, 80% to 85% being singletons, with the ten largest covering 9.5% to 12%. A word on this clone: What it binds is unknown.

The sample in question was unsorted PBMCs, obtained 0.8 years before starting antiretroviral therapy. The chain carries TRBV6-1 and TRBJ2-7; possible D gene TRBD1, 6 bases. This sequence originates from a young man with HIV. CDR3 region: CASSTRQDSSYEQYF. CDR3 coding DNA: TGTGCCAGCAGTACCCGACAGGACAGCTCCTACGAGCAGTACTTC.